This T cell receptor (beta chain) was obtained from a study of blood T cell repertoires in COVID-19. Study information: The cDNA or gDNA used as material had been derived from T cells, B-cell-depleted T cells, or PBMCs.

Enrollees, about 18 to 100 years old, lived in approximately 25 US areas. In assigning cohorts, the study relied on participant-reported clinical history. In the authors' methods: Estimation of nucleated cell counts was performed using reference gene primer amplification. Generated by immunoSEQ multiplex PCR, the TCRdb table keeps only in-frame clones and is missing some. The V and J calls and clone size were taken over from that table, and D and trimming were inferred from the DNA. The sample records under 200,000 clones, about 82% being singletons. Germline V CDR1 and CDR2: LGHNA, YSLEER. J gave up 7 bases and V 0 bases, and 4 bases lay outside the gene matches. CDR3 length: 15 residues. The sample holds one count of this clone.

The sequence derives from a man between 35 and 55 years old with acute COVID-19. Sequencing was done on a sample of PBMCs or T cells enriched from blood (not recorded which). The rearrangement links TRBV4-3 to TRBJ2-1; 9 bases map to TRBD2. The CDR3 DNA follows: TGCGCCAGCAGCCAAGAGTTCACTAGCGGGAATGAGCAGTTCTTC. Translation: CASSQEFTSGNEQFF.